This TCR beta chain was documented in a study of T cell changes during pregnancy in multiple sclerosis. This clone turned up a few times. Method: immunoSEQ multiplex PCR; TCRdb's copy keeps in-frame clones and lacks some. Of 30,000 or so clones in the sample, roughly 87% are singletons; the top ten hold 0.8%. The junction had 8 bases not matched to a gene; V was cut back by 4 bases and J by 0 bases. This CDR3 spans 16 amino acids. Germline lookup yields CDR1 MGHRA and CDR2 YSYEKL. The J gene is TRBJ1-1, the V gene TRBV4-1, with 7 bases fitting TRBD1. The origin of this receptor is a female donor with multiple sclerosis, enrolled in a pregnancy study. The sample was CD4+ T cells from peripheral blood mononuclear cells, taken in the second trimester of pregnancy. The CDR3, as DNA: TGCGCCAGCAGCCCCTGGGACAGATCCATGAACACTGAAGCTTTCTTT. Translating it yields CASSPWDRSMNTEAFF.